This paragraph reports one T cell receptor (beta chain). Its antigen is unidentified. This CDR3 is built from 15 residues. Germline lookup yields CDR1 MNHEY and CDR2 SMNVEV (reference sequence). After removal of 6 bases from V and 4 bases from J, the junction contained 5 bases not matched to a gene. The sample is drawn from a study of T cell responses to AZD1222 COVID-19 vaccine. Study outcomes and limitations: Seropositivity was recorded at baseline in only a handful of AZD1222 recipients. Donors skewed white British and female; clonal diversity was possibly underestimated. Receipt of two AZD1222 doses was followed by a rise in Spike-specific TCR breadth and depth.

TCRdb's copy holds only in-frame clones and misses some; the assay was immunoSEQ multiplex PCR. The sample has around 110,000 clones, roughly nine tenths seen once. Material: peripheral blood, obtained on day 0 of AZD1222 vaccination. The TCR comes from an adult in good health. This chain joins TRBV27 and TRBJ2-3; 12 bases fit TRBD2. CDR3 in amino acids: CASSKTSGRADTQYF. As DNA, the CDR3 is TGTGCCAGCAGCAAGACTAGCGGGAGAGCAGATACGCAGTATTTT.